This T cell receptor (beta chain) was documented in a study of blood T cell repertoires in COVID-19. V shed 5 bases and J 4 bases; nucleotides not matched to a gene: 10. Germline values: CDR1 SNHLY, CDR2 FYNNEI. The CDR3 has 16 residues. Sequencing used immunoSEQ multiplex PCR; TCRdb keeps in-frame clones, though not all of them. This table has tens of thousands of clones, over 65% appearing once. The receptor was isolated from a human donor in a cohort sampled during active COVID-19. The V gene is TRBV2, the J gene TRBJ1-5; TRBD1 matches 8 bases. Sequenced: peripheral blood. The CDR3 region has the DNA TGTGCCAGCAGTAAGGACCAGGGGGCTGTAAATCAGCCCCAGCATTTT. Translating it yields CASSKDQGAVNQPQHF.